The following is a T cell receptor (beta chain) sequence with its context. The sample is drawn from a study of blood T cell repertoires in COVID-19. TCRdb keeps only in-frame clones here, not all; method: immunoSEQ multiplex PCR. This sample yields 200,000 to 250,000 clones, of which over 75% are seen a single time; 4.3% belongs to the top ten. This CDR3 has 16 residues. The V gene's germline CDR1 is SGHRS and CDR2 YFSETQ. Trimming cost V 6 bases and J 6 bases, with 21 bases left between them. Material for sequencing was PBMCs or T cells enriched from blood (not recorded which). This TCR came from a man younger than 45 with acute COVID-19. The chain uses TRBV5-1 and TRBJ1-4; D may be TRBD1 (6 bases). CDR3 region: CASTTLAGGPYEKLFF. Here the CDR3 DNA reads TGCGCCAGCACCACCCTGGCGGGGGGGCCTTATGAAAAACTGTTTTTT.